The TCR beta chain under discussion was sequenced for a study of cytomegalovirus exposure and HLA in healthy donors. Donors counted as nominally healthy when sampled, yet unrecorded immune exposures were likely. The CDR3 sequence is 13 residues long. CDR1 and CDR2 (germline): ENHRY, SYGVKD. Losses at the gene ends were 9 bases for V and 2 bases for J; bases not matched to a gene: 2. Use of 60 Vbeta and 13 Jbeta primers characterized the PCR. Using immunoSEQ multiplex PCR, the repertoire was profiled, and TCRdb retains in-frame clones only, with some absent. This table holds about 70,000 clones. The chain combines TRBV10-3 with TRBJ2-2; TRBD1 matches at 8 bases. The TCR was taken from a female donor in good health and CMV-seropositive. The specimen sequenced was PBMCs. This chain's CDR3 is CAMTGENTGELFF. In DNA, the CDR3 is TGTGCCATGACAGGGGAAAACACCGGGGAGCTGTTTTTT.